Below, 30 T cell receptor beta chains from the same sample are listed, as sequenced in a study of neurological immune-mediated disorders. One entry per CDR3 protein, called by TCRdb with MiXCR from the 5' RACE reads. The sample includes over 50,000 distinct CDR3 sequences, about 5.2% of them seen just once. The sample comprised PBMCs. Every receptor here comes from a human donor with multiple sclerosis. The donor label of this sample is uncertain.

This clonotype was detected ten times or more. CDR3 in amino acids: CSARKQGFNQPQHF. The DNA for the CDR3 is TGCAGTGCTAGAAAGCAGGGGTTCAATCAGCCCCAGCATTTT. The rearrangement links TRBV20-1 to TRBJ1-5, with D possibly TRBD1 on 6 matching bases. Germline values: CDR1 DFQATT, CDR2 SNEGSKA (reference sequence). Trimming pared 2 bases from V and 3 bases from J, leaving 11 bases between. The CDR3 sequence is 14 residues long.

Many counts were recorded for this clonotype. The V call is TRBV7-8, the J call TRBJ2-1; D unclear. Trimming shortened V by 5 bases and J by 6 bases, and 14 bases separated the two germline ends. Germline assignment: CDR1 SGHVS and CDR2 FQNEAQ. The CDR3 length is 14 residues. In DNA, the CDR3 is TGTGCCAGCAGCATCCTGAATTATCTCAATGAGCAGTTCTTC. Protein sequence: CASSILNYLNEQFF.

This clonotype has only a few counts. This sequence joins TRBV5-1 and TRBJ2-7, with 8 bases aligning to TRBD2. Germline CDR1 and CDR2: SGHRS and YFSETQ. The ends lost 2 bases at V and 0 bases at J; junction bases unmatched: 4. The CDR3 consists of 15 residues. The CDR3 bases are TGCGCCAGCAGCTTAACTAGCGGCCACTCCTACGAGCAGTACTTC. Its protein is CASSLTSGHSYEQYF.

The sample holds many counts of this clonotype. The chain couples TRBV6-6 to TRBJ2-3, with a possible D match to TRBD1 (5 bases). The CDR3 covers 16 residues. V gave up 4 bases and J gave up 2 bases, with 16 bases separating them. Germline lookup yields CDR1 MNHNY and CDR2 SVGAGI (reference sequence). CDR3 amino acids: CASSSTGAGDTDTQYF. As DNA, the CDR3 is TGTGCCAGCAGTTCAACAGGAGCTGGAGACACAGATACGCAGTATTTT.

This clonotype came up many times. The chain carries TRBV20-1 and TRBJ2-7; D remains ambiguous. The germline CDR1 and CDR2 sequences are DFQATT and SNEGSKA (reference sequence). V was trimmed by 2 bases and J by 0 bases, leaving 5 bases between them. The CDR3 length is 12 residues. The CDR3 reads CSARSSSYEQYF. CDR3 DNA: TGCAGTGCTAGATCCAGCTCCTACGAGCAGTACTTC.

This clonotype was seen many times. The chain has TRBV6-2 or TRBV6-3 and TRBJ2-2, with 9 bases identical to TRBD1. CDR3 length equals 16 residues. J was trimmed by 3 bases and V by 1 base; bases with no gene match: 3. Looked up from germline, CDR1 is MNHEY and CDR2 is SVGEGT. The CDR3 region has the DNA TGTGCCAGCAGTTACTACAGGGGGCAGGACACCGGGGAGCTGTTTTTT. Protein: CASSYYRGQDTGELFF.

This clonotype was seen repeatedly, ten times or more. CDR3 sequence (DNA): TGCAGTGCGCATCGGCGACGGGACAGGTGGTCCTACGAGCAGTACTTC. Its translation: CSAHRRRDRWSYEQYF. The chain employs TRBV20-1 and TRBJ2-7; TRBD1 aligns across 8 bases. Germline lookup yields CDR1 DFQATT and CDR2 SNEGSKA (reference sequence). V lost 6 bases and J lost 1; bases outside the gene matches: 14. The CDR3 loop spans 16 amino acids.

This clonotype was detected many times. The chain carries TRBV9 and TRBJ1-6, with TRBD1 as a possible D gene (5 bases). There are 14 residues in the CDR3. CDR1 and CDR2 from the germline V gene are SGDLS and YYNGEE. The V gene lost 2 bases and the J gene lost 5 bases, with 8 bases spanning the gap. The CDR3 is CASSVSGNNSPLHF. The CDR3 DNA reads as TGTGCCAGCAGCGTTTCAGGGAATAATTCACCCCTCCACTTT.

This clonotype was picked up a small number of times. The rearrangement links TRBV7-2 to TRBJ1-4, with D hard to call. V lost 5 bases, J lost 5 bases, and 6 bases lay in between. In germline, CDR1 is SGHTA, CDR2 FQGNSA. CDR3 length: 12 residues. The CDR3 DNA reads TGTGCCAGCAGCCCCCACAATGAAAAACTGTTTTTT. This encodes CASSPHNEKLFF. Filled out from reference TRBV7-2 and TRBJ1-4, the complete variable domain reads GAGVSQSPSNKVTEKGKDVELRCDPISGHTALYWYRQSLGQGLEFLIYFQGNSAPDKSGLPSDRFSAERTGGSVSTLTIQRTQQEDSAVYLCASSPHNEKLFFGSGTQLSVL.

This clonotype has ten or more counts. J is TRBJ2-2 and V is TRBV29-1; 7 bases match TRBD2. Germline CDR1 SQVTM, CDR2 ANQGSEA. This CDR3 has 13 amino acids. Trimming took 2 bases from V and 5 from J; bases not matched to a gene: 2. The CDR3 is CSVEYGGTGELFF. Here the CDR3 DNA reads TGCAGCGTTGAATACGGGGGGACCGGGGAGCTGTTTTTT.

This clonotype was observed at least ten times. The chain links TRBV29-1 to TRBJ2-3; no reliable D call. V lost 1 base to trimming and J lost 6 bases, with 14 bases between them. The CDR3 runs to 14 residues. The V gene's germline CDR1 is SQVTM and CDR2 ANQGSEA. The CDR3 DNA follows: TGCAGCGTTGAAGCAGCCCCAAGGTCCGATACGCAGTATTTT. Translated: CSVEAAPRSDTQYF.

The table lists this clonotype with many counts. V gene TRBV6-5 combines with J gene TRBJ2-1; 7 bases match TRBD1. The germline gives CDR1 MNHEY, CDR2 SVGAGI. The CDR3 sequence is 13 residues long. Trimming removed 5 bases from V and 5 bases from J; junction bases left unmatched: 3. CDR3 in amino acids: CASSLTGDNEQFF. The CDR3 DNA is TGTGCCAGCAGTCTCACAGGGGACAATGAGCAGTTCTTC.

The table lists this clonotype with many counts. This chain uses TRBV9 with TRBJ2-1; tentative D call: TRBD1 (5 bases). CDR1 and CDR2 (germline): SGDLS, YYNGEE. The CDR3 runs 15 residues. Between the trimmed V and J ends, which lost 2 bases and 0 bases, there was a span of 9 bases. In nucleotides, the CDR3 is TGTGCCAGCAGCGTTTTAGGGGACTCCTACAATGAGCAGTTCTTC. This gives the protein CASSVLGDSYNEQFF.

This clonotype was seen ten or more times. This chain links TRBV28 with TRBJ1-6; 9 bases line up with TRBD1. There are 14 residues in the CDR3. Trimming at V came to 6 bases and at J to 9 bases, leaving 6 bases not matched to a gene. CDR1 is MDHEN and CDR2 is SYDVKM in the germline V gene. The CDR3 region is CASRLQGARSPLHF. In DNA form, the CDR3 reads TGTGCCAGCAGGCTACAGGGGGCGCGTTCACCCCTCCACTTT.

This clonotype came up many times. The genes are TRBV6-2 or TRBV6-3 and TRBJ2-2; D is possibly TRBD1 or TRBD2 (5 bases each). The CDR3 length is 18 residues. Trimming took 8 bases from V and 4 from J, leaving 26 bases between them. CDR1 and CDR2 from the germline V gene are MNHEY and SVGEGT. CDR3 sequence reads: CASRPGTVTHHGTGELFF. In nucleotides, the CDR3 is TGTGCCAGCCGCCCCGGGACCGTTACGCACCACGGCACCGGGGAGCTGTTTTTT.

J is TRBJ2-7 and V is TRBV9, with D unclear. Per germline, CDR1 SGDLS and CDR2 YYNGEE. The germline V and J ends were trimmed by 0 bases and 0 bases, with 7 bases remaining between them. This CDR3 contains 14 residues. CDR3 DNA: TGTGCCAGCAGCGTAGAGGCCCTCTCCTACGAGCAGTACTTC. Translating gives CASSVEALSYEQYF.

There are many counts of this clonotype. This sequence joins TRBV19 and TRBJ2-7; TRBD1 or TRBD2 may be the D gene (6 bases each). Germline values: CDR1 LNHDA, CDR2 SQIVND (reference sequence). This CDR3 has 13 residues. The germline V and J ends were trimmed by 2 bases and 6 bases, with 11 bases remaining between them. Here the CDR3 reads CASSISGAFEQYF. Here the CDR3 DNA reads TGTGCCAGTAGTATATCGGGGGCGTTCGAGCAGTACTTC.

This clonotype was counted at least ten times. The CDR3, as DNA: TGCGCCAGCAGCGTGACAGGGGGTGAGACTGAAGCTTTCTTT. Translation gives CASSVTGGETEAFF. V is TRBV5-1 and J is TRBJ1-1; 9 bases align to TRBD1. Germline-derived CDR1 and CDR2 are SGHRS and YFSETQ. CDR3 length equals 14 residues. Trimming took 4 bases from V and 5 from J; bases not matched to a gene: 6.

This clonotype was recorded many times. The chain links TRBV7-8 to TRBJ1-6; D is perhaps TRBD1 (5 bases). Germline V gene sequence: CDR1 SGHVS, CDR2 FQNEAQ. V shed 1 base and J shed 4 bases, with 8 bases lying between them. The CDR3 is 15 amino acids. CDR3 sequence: CASSLEGTYNSPLHF. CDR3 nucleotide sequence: TGTGCCAGCAGCTTAGAGGGGACTTATAATTCACCCCTCCACTTT.

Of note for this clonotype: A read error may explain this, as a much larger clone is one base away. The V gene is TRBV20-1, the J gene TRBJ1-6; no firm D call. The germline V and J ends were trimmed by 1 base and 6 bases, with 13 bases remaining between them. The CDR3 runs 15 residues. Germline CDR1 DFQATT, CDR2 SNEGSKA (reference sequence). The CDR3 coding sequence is TGCAGTGCTAGAGTGATCGTAGGGATTAATTCACCCCTCCACTTT. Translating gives CSARVIVGINSPLHF.

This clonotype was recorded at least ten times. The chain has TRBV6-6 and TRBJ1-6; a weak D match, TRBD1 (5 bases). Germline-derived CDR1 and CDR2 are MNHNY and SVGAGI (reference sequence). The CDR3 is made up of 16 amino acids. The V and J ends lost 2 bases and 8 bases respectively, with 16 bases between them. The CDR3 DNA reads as TGTGCCAGCAGTTACCCCCCGGGGCCCTTTGATTCACCCCTCCACTTT. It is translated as CASSYPPGPFDSPLHF.

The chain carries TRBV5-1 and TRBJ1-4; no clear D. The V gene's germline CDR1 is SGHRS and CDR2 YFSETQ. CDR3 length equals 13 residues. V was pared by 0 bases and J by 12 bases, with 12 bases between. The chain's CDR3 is CASSLDTNDELFF. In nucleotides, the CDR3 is TGCGCCAGCAGCTTGGACACGAACGATGAACTGTTTTTT.

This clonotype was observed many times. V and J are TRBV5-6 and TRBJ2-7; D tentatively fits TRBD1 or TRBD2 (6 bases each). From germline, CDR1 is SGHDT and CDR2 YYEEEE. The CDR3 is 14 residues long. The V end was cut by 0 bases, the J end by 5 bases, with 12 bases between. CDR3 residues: CASSLGRGYHEQYF. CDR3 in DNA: TGTGCCAGCAGCTTGGGGAGGGGGTATCACGAGCAGTACTTC.

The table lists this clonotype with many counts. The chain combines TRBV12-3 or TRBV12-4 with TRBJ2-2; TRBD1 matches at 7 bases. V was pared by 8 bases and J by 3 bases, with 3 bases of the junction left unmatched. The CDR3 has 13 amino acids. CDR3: CASHGTDTGELFF. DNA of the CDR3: TGTGCCAGCCACGGGACAGACACCGGGGAGCTGTTTTTT.

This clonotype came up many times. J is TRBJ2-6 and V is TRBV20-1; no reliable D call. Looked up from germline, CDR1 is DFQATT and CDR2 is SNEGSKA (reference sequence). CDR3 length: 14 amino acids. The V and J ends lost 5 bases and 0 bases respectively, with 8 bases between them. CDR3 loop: CSAPTSSGANVLTF. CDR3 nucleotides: TGCAGTGCTCCGACCAGCTCTGGGGCCAACGTCCTGACTTTC.

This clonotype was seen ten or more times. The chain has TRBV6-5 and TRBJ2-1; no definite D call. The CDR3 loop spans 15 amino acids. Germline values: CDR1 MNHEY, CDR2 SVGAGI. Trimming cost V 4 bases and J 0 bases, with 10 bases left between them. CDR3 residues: CASSFHPISYNEQFF. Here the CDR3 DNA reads TGTGCCAGCAGTTTCCACCCTATCTCCTACAATGAGCAGTTCTTC.

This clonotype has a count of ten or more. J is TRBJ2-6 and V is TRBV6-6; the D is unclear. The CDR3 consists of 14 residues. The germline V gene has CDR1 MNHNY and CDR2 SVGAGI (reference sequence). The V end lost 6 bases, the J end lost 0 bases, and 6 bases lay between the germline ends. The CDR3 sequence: CASSLSSGANVLTF. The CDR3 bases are TGTGCCAGCAGCCTTAGCTCTGGGGCCAACGTCCTGACTTTC.

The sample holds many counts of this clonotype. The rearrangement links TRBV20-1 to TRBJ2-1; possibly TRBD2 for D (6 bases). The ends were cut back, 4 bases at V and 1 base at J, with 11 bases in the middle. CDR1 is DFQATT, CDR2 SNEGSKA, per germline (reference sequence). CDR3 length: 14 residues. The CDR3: CSAKRRVSYNEQFF. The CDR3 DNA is TGCAGTGCTAAGAGGAGGGTTTCCTACAATGAGCAGTTCTTC.

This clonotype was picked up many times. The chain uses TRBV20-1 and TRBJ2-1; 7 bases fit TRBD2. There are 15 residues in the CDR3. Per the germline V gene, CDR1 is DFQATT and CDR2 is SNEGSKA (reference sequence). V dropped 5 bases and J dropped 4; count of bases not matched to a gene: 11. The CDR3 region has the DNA TGCAGTGCTCCCGGTTGGGTCGGGGGGTACAATGAGCAGTTCTTC. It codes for CSAPGWVGGYNEQFF.

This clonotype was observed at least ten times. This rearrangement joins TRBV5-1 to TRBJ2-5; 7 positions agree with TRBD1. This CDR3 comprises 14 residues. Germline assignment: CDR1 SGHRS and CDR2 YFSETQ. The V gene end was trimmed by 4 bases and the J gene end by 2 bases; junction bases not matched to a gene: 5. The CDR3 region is CASSVGQVQETQYF. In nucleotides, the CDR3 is TGCGCCAGCAGCGTCGGACAGGTACAAGAGACCCAGTACTTC.